This TCR beta chain originates from a study of glioma-infiltrating T cells after dendritic cell vaccination. About the research overall: Patients received three intradermal dendritic cell vaccine injections at biweekly intervals. Study conclusions and caveats: Higher TCR clonality did not directly relate to longer survival.

The junction had 5 bases not matched to a gene; V was cut back by 4 bases and J by 4 bases. Germline-derived CDR1 and CDR2 are MGHRA and YSYEKL. This CDR3 is built from 14 residues. Libraries were prepared by immunoSEQ multiplex PCR; TCRdb keeps only in-frame clonotypes and omits some of them. The table records under 100,000 clones, about 83% of them present only once. On this clone: Its antigen is unknown.

The chain uses TRBV4-1 and TRBJ1-1; 8 nucleotides agree with TRBD1. This specimen consisted of blood, obtained before dendritic cell vaccination. The clonotype was recovered from a human donor with glioblastoma. CDR3 coding DNA: TGCGCCAGCAGCCTCCGACAGGGGAGCACTGAAGCTTTCTTT. The encoded protein is CASSLRQGSTEAFF.